This T cell receptor (beta chain) comes out of a study of blood T cell repertoires in COVID-19 (TCRdb year 2020). Turning to the overall study: Samples covering the acute and convalescent phases of COVID-19 were provided by collaborators in the United States, Italy and Spain. The material from the prospective study consisted of cDNA or gDNA derived from T cells, B-cell-depleted T cells, or PBMCs. Subjects who had been exposed to COVID-19, were actively infected with it, or had recovered from it provided the deeply sampled blood TCRbeta repertoires that made up the dataset. The repertoires were released in a freely available public database meant as a resource for research on the immune response to SARS-CoV-2. Samples came from the ongoing ImmuneRACE study (first 160 participants) plus 1,254 subjects from 6 global collaborators. The sample metadata nearly always contained a de-identified subject ID, COVID-19 status, age in years and sex. Where available, HLA class I and class II types were obtained from metadata supplied by the sample provider rather than from assay-based typing.

TCRbeta CDR3 regions were amplified from genomic DNA by means of the immunoSEQ Assay, a bias-controlled multiplex PCR. The source study handled its data this way. The number of nucleated cells in each sample was estimated by amplification of reference gene primers within the assay. Sequence reads were collapsed and filtered to measure the absolute abundance of every unique TCRbeta CDR3 rearrangement. For each sample, productive Simpson clonality was calculated by taking the square root of Simpson's diversity index across productive rearrangements. TCRdb retrieved this table from immuneACCESS and kept in-frame rearrangements only. Not all clones are present; in checked studies, unresolved V genes account for under half, and no reason is known for the remainder. V, J and clone size reflect that table, while D and trimming were determined from the DNA. The sample table shows about 77,000 clones, and roughly 90% are seen once. The ten largest clones represent 15% to 20% of the sample.

Note on this clone: This receptor's antigen is unknown. No much larger clone is present one base from it, and per-base qualities are unavailable.

What the research found in general, with its limitations: Clinical and demographic metadata were provided uncurated, with the amount varying by source and participant.

The germline ends are 16 bases apart after V is trimmed by 0 bases and J by 5 bases. According to the germline V gene, CDR1 reads LGHNA and CDR2 reads YSLEER. Reading from cysteine to phenylalanine, the CDR3 counts 16 amino acids. Only the CDR3 part of the read is kept: 48 bases, read in frame from the first base. The collaborating institutions used their own protocols to collect whole blood in K2EDTA tubes. Collaborator samples were shipped for TCRbeta analysis as frozen whole blood, isolated PBMCs, or DNA extracted from either sample type. The chain is made from TRBV4-3 and TRBJ2-5; possibly the D gene is TRBD2, per 6 matching bases. This TCR derives from a woman of 80 years or more with active or convalescent COVID-19. The specimen was peripheral blood. The bases read TGCGCCAGCAGCCAAGAGGAGGACGGGGGTGGGGAGACCCAGTACTTC. This sequence encodes CASSQEEDGGGETQYF.